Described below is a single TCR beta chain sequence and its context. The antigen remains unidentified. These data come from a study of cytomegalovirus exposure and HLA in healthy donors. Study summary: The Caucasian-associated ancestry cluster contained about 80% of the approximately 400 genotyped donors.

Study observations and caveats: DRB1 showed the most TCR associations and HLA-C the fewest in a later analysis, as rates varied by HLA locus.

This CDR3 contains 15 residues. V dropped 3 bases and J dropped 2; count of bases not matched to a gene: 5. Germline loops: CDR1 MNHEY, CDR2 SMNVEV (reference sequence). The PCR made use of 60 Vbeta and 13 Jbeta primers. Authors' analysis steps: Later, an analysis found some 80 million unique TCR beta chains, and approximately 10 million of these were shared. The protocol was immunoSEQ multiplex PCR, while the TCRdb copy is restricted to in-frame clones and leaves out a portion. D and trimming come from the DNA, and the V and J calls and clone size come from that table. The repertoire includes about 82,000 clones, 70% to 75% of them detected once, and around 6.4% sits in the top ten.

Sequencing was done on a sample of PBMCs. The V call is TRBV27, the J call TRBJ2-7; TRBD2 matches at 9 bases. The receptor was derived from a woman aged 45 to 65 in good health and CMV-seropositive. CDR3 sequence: CASSFMTSGPYEQYF. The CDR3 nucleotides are TGTGCCAGCAGTTTTATGACTAGCGGCCCCTACGAGCAGTACTTC.